This T cell receptor delta chain was identified in a study of Vδ1+ human thymocytes. Findings of the study overall: Donors shared many TRG clonotypes but few TRD clonotypes. Highly polyclonal TRG and TRD repertoires with Gaussian CDR3 length distributions appeared in thymus. Unlike peripheral blood Vdelta1+ controls, thymic delta-chain sequences included around 21% Vdelta2 and few Vdelta3.

RNA was extracted from the cells and then reverse transcribed. Multiplex PCR used pooled V-gene forward primers and a constant-region reverse primer to amplify CDR3s. TCRdb repeated clone calling on the multiplex PCR reads with CATT. This sample yields about 75,000 delta-chain clones, of which about 35% are seen a single time; roughly 0.26% belongs to the top ten. Points on this clone: Antigen specificity is unknown.

With 5 bases clipped from V and 6 bases from J, the junction kept 16 bases outside the gene matches. This CDR3 contains 17 residues. Germline assignment: CDR1 GEAIGNYY and CDR2 EKD. The V gene is TRDV2, the J gene TRDJ1; 11 bases map to TRDD3. The source material was Vdelta1+ gamma-delta thymocytes from the thymus. Sample subset: FACS-sorted CD3+ TCRalphabeta- TCRVdelta1+ TCRVdelta2- thymocytes. The receptor was derived from a boy in the first two years of life who had congenital heart surgery. In DNA form, the CDR3 reads TGTGCCTGTGTCGTTGGGGGTAATGGGGGATACGGCCATAAACTCATCTTT. It specifies CACVVGGNGGYGHKLIF.